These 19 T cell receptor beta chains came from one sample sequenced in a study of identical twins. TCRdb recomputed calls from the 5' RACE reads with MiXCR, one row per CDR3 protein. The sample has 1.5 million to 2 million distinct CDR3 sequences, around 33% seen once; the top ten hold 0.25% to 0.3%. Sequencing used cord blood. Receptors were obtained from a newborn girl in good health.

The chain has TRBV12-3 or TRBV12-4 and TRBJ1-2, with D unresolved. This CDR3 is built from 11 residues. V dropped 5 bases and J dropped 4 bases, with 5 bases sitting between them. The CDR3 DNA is TGTGCCAGCAGTAAACTCTATGGCTACACCTTC. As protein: CASSKLYGYTF.

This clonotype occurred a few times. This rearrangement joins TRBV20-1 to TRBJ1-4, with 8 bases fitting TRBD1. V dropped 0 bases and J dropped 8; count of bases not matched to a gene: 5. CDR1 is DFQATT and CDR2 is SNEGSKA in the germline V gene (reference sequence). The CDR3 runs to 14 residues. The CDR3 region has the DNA TGCAGTGCTAGAGAAGTGACAGGGGTGGAAAAACTGTTTTTT. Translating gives CSAREVTGVEKLFF.

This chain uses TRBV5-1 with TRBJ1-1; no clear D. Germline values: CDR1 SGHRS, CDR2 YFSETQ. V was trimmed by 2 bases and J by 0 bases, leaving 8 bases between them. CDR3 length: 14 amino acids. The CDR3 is CASSFGVVNTEAFF. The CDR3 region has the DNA TGCGCCAGCAGCTTCGGGGTCGTGAACACTGAAGCTTTCTTT.

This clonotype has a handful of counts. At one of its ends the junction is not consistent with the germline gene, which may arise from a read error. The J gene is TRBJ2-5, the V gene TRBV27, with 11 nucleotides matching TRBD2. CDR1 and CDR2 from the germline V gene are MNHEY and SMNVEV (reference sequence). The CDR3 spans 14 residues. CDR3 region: CASSGLAGGHTRYF. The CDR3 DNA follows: TGTGCCAGCAGTGGGCTAGCGGGGGGCCATACCCGGTACTTC.

CDR3 loop: CASSPGQLLEKLFF. The CDR3 DNA is TGCGCCAGCAGCCCCGGACAGCTCCTTGAAAAACTGTTTTTT. The chain carries TRBV5-1 and TRBJ1-4; the D gene is possibly TRBD1 (6 bases). The germline V and J ends were trimmed by 4 bases and 7 bases, with 14 bases remaining between them. Germline CDR1 reads SGHRS; CDR2 reads YFSETQ. The CDR3 loop spans 14 amino acids.

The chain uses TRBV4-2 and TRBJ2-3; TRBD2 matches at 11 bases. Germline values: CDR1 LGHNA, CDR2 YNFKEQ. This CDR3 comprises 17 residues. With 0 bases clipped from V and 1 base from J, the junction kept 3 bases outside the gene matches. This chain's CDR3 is CASSQDPTSGGTDTQYF. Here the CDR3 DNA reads TGTGCCAGCAGCCAAGACCCGACTAGCGGGGGCACAGATACGCAGTATTTT.

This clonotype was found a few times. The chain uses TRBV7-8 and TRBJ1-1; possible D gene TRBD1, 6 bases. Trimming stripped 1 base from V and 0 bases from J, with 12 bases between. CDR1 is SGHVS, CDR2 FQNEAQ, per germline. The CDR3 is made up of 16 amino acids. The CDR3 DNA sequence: TGTGCCAGCAGCTTAGTGGGGGCTAAAGTGAACACTGAAGCTTTCTTT. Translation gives CASSLVGAKVNTEAFF.

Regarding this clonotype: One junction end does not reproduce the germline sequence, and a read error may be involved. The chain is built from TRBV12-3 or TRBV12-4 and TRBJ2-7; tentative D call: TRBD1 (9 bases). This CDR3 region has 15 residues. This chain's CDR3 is CAGSLAGTGSYEQYF. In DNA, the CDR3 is TGTGCCGGCAGTTTAGCGGGGACAGGGTCCTACGAGCAGTACTTC.

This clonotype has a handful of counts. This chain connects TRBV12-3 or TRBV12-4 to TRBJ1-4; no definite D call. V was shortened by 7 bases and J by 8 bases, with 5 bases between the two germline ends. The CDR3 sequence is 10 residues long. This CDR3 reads CASTPEKLFF. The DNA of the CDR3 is TGTGCCAGCACCCCCGAAAAACTGTTTTTT.

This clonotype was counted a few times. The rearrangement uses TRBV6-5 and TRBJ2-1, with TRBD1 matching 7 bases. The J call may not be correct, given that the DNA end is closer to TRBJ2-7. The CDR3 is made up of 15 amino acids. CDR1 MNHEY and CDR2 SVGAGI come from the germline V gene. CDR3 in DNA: TGTGCCAGCAGTTACACCGGGACAGTGTCGAATGAGCAGTACTTC. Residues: CASSYTGTVSNEQYF.

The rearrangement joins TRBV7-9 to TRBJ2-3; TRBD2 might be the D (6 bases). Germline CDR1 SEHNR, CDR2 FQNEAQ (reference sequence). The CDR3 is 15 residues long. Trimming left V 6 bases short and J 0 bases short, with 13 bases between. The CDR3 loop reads CASRQTSGSTDTQYF. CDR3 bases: TGTGCCAGCAGGCAAACCAGCGGGAGCACAGATACGCAGTATTTT. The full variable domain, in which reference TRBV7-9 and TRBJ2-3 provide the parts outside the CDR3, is DTGVSQNPRHKITKRGQNVTFRCDPISEHNRLYWYRQTLGQGPEFLTYFQNEAQLEKSRLLSDRFSAERPKGSFSTLEIQRTEQGDSAMYLCASRQTSGSTDTQYFGPGTRLTVL.

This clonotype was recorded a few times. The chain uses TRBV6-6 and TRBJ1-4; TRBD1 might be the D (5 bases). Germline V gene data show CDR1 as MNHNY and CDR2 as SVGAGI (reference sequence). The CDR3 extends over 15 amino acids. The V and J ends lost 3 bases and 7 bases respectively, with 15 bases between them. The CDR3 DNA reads TGTGCCAGCAGTTATATTCCGGGAGACAGTGAAAAACTGTTTTTT. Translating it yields CASSYIPGDSEKLFF.

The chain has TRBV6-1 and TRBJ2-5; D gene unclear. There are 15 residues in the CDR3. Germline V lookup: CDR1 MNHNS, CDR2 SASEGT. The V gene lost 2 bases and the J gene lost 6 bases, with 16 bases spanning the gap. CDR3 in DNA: TGTGCCAGCAGTGAAATAGGTAGTGTGTTAAAGACCCAGTACTTC. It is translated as CASSEIGSVLKTQYF.

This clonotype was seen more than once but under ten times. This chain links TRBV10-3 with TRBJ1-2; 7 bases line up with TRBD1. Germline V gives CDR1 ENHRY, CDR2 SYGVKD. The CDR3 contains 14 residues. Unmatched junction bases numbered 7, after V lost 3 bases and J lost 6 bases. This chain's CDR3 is CAISEDRASDGYTF. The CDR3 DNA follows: TGTGCCATCAGTGAAGACAGGGCTTCGGATGGCTACACCTTC.

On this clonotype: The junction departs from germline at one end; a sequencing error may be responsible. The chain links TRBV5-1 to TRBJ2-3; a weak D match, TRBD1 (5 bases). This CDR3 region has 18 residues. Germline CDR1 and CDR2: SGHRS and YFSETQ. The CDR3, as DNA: TGCGCCGGCAGCTTGGCCGAGGTGCGGACACCTAGCACAGATACGCAGTATTTT. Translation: CAGSLAEVRTPSTDTQYF.

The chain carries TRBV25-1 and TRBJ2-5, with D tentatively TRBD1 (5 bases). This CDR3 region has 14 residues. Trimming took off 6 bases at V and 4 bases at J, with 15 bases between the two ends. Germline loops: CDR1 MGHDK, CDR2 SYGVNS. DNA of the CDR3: TGTGCCAGCAGAGAAGGGGCCTCCTTAGAGACCCAGTACTTC. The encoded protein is CASREGASLETQYF.

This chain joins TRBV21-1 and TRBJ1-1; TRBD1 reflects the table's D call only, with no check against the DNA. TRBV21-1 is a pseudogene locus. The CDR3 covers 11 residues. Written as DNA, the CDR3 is TGTGCCAGGAGCGACAGGACTGAAGCTTTCTTT. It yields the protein CARSDRTEAFF.

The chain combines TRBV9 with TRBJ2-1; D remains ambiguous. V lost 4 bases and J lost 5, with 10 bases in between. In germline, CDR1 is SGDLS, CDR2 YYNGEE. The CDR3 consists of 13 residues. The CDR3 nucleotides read TGTGCCAGCAGCCCCTCCTCTAACAATGAGCAGTTCTTC. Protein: CASSPSSNNEQFF.

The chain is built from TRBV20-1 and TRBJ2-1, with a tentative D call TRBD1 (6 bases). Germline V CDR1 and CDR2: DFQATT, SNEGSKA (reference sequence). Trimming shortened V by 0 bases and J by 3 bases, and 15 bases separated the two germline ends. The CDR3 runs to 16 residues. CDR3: CSARDLGAPLYNEQFF. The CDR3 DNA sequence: TGCAGTGCTAGAGATTTGGGGGCGCCTCTCTACAATGAGCAGTTCTTC.